These T cell receptor beta chains were read from a single sample in a study of T cells in tuberculosis. The table came from immunoSEQ multiplex PCR; TCRdb's copy has only in-frame clones and leaves some out. The table has about 40,000 clones, about 94% seen once. The sample was PBMCs. The source is a donor aged 10-29 years with latent tuberculosis or without tuberculosis infection. Some clones in this sample may be carry-over from other donors' samples. Both conserved end residues are part of each CDR3. The D gene is left open where the match is weak. Clone size is not always given. Where it is, it says once, few, many or a class for expanded clones.

clone_size j_call d_call v_call cdr3_aa
NA TRBJ1-5 NA TRBV19 CASRRDISNQPQHF
NA TRBJ1-1 TRBD1 TRBV5-4 CASSPQGARTEAFF
NA TRBJ2-1 NA TRBV4-3 CASSLSGSSYNEQFF
NA TRBJ2-1 TRBD2 TRBV20-1 CSADIAGGQFF
NA TRBJ2-2 TRBD2 TRBV5-1 CASSRSSGGDTGELFF
NA TRBJ1-1 NA TRBV7-6 CASSITAGTEAFF
NA TRBJ2-5 NA TRBV30 CAWMRSRETQYF
few TRBJ1-3 NA TRBV18 CASSIAGLSGNTIYF
NA TRBJ1-6 NA TRBV4-3 CASSPLERSPLHF
NA TRBJ1-6 NA TRBV27 CASSPMVFSSYNSPLHF
NA TRBJ2-7 TRBD2 TRBV15 CATSRGASGAYEQYF
NA TRBJ1-1 NA TRBV29-1 CSVDRGDTEAFF
NA TRBJ1-2 TRBD1 TRBV5-1 CASSHDGTGGDGYTF
NA TRBJ1-5 TRBD1 TRBV6-1 CASSRGQGVGQPQHF
NA TRBJ2-3 NA TRBV6-1 CASSEVEGGTQYF
NA TRBJ2-5 NA TRBV14 CASSPPSRQTQYF
NA TRBJ2-7 NA TRBV7-2 CASSEEVQMSYEQYF